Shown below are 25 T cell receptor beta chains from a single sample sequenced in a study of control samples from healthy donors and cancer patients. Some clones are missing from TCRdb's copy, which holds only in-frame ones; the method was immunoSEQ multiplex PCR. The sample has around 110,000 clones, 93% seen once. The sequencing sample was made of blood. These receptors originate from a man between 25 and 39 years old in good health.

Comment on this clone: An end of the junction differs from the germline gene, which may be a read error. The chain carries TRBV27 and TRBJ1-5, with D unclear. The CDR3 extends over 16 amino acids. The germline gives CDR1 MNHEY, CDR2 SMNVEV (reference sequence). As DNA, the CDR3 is TGTACCAGCAGTTTGTGGTCCTCTGGGAACAATCAGCCCCAGCATTTT. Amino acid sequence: CTSSLWSSGNNQPQHF.

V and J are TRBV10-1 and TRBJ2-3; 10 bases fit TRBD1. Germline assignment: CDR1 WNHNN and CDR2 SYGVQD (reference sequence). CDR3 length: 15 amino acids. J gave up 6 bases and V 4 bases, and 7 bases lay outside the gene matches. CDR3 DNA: TGCGCCAGCAGTGCCACCGGGACAGGGGCTGATACGCAGTATTTT. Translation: CASSATGTGADTQYF.

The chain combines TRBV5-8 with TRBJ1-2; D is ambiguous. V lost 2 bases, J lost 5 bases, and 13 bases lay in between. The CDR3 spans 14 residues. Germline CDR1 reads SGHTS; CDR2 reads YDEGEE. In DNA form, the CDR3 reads TGTGCCAGCAGCTTCCCGGGAGTTAGGTATGGCTACACCTTC. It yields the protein CASSFPGVRYGYTF.

The CDR3 nucleotides read TGTGCCAGCAGTTCGGGGGGGCTAGGCACCGGGGAGCTGTTTTTT. It translates to CASSSGGLGTGELFF. The V gene is TRBV28, the J gene TRBJ2-2; TRBD2 agrees at 8 bases. Per the germline V gene, CDR1 is MDHEN and CDR2 is SYDVKM. This CDR3 region has 15 residues. The V and J ends lost 4 bases and 4 bases, in that order; junction bases with no gene match: 5.

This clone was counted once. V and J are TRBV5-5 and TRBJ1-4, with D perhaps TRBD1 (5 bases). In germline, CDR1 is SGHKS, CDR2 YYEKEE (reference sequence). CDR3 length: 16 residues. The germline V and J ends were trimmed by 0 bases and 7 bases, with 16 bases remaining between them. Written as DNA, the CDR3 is TGTGCCAGCAGCTTGGCCCCCCCGAGGGACGGTGAAAAACTGTTTTTT. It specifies CASSLAPPRDGEKLFF.

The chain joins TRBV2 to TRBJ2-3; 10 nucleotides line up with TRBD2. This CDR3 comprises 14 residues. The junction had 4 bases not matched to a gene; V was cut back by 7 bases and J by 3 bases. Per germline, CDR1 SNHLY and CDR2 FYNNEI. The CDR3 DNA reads TGTGCCAGCAATCCTAGCGGGGGAACAGATACGCAGTATTTT. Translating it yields CASNPSGGTDTQYF.

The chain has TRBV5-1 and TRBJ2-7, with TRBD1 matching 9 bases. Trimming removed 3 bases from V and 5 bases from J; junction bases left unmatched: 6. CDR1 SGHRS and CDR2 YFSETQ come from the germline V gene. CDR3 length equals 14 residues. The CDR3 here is CASSWTGDFHEQYF. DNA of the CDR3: TGCGCCAGCAGCTGGACAGGGGATTTCCACGAGCAGTACTTC. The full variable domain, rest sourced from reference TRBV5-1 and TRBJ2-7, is KAGVTQTPRYLIKTRGQQVTLSCSPISGHRSVSWYQQTPGQGLQFLFEYFSETQRNKGNFPGRFSGRQFSNSRSEMNVSTLELGDSALYLCASSWTGDFHEQYFGPGTRLTVT.

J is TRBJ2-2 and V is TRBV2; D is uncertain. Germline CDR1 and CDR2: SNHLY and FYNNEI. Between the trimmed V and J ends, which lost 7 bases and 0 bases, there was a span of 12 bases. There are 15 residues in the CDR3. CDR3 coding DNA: TGTGCCAGCATAGGCCGGCAAACGAACACCGGGGAGCTGTTTTTT. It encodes CASIGRQTNTGELFF.

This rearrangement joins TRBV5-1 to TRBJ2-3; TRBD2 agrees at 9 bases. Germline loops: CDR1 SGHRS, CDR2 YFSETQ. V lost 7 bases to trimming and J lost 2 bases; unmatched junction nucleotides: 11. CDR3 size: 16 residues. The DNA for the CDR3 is TGCGCCAGCCGGTTGGACAGCGGGGGGTACACAGATACGCAGTATTTT. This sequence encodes CASRLDSGGYTDTQYF.

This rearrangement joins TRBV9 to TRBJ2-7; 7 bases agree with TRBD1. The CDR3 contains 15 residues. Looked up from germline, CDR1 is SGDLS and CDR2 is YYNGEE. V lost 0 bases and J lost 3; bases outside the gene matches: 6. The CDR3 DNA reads TGTGCCAGCAGCGTAGTGGAGGACAGGCGCTACGAGCAGTACGTC. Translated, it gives CASSVVEDRRYEQYV.

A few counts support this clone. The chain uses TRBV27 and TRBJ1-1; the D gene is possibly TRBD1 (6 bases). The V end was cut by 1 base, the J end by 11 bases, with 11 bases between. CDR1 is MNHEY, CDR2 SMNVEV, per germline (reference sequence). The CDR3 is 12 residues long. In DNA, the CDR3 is TGTGCCAGCAGTTTATGGGGGCAGGATGCTTTCTTT. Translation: CASSLWGQDAFF.

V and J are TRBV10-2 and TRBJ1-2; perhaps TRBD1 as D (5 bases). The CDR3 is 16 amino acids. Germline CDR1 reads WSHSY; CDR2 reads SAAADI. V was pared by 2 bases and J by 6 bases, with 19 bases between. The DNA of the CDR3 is TGCGCCAGCAGTGAGCACCGGGACGTCTCAGGCGATGGCTACACCTTC. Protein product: CASSEHRDVSGDGYTF.

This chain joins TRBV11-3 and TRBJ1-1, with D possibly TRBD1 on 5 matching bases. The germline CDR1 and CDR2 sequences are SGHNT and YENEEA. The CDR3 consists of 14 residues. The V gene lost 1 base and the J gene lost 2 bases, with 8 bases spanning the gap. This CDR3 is CASSLGQGNTEAFF. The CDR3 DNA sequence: TGTGCCAGCAGCTTAGGGCAGGGAAACACTGAAGCTTTCTTT.

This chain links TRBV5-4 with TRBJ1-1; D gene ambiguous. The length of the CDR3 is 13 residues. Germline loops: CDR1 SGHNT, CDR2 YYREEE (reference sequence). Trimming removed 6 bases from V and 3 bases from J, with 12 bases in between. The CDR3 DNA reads TGTGCCAGCACCCAAGAGGGAGACACTGAAGCTTTCTTT. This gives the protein CASTQEGDTEAFF.

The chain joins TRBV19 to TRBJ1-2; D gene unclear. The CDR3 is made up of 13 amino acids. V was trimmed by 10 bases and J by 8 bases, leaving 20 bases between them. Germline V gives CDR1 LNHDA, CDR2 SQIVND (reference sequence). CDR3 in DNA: TGTGCCACATTCTTGACGGGGTTCGGGGGCTACACCTTC. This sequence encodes CATFLTGFGGYTF.

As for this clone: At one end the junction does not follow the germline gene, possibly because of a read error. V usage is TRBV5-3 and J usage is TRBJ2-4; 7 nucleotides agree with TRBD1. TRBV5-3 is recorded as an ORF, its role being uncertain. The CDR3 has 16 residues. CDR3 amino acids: CVRSVTGELAKNIQYF. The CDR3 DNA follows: TGTGTCAGAAGCGTTACAGGGGAGTTAGCCAAAAACATTCAGTACTTC.

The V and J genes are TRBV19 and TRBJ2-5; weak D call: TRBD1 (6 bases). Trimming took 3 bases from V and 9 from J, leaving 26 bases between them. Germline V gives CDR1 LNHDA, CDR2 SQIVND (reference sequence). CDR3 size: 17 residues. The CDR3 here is CASSIDVGHILPGAQYF. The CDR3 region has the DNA TGTGCCAGTAGTATTGATGTGGGACATATACTACCTGGGGCCCAGTACTTC.

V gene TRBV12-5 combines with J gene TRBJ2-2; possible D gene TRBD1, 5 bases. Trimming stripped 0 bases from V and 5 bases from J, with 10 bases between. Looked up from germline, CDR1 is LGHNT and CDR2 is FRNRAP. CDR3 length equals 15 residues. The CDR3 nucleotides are TGTGCTAGTGGTTTGGTAGGGGTCGATACCGGGGAGCTGTTTTTT. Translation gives CASGLVGVDTGELFF.

The CDR3 DNA reads as TGTGCCAGCAGCTGGGGTCGGGCCGGGGAGACCCAGTACTTC. This sequence encodes CASSWGRAGETQYF. The rearrangement uses TRBV13 and TRBJ2-5; D unclear. Trimming took 4 bases from V and 5 from J, leaving 14 bases between them. This CDR3 has 14 amino acids. Germline CDR1 reads PRHDT; CDR2 reads FYEKMQ (reference sequence).

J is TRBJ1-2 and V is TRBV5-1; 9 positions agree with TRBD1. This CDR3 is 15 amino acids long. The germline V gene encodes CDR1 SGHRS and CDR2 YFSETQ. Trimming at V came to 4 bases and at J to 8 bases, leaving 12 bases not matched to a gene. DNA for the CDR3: TGCGCCAGCAGCCTGGGGGACAGGGCGACCCCGGGCTACACCTTC. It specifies CASSLGDRATPGYTF.

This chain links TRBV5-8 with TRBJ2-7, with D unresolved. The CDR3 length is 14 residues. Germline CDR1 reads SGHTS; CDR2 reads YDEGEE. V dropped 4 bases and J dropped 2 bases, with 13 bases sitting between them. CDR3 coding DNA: TGTGCCAGCAGCCCAACCAACCTAGCCTACGAGCAGTACGTC. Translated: CASSPTNLAYEQYV.

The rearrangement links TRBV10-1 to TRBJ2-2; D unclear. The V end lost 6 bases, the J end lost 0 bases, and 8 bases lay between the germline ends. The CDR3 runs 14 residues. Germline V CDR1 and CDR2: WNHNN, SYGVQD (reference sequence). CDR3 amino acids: CASRLDPNTGELFF. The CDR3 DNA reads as TGCGCCAGCAGACTGGACCCGAACACCGGGGAGCTGTTTTTT.

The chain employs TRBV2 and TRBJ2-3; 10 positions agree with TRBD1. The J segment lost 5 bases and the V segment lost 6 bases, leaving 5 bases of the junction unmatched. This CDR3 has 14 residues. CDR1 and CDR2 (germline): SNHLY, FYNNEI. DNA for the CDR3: TGTGCCAGCAGGCCGGGACAGGGGAGAGATACGCAGTATTTT. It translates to CASRPGQGRDTQYF.

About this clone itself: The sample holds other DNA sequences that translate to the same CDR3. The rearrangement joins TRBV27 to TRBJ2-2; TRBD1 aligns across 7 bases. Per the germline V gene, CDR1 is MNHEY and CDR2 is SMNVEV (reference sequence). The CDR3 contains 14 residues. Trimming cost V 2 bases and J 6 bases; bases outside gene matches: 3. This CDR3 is CASSLVGGPGELFF. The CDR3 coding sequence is TGTGCCAGCAGTTTAGTAGGGGGCCCCGGGGAGCTGTTTTTT.

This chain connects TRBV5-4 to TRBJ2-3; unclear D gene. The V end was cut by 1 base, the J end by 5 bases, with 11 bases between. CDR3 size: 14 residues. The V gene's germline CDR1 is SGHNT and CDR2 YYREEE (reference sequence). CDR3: CASSLRTPEDTQYF. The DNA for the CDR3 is TGTGCCAGCAGCTTGAGGACCCCCGAAGATACGCAGTATTTT.